The 8 T cell receptor beta chains listed next were all sequenced from one sample in a study of cytomegalovirus exposure and HLA in healthy donors. The table came from immunoSEQ multiplex PCR; TCRdb's copy has only in-frame clones and leaves some out. The profile shows about 140,000 clones, approximately 87% of them singletons. Sequenced sample: PBMCs. These receptors were collected from a man between 18 and 29 years old in good health and CMV-seronegative.

The CDR3 sequence: CSGMGQGFDNEQFF. CDR3 DNA sequence: TGCAGCGGGATGGGACAGGGTTTCGACAATGAGCAGTTCTTC. The V gene is TRBV29-1, the J gene TRBJ2-1, with TRBD1 matching over 9 bases. V dropped 7 bases and J dropped 5; count of bases not matched to a gene: 9. This CDR3 is built from 14 residues. In germline, CDR1 is SQVTM, CDR2 ANQGSEA.

The genes are TRBV28 and TRBJ2-7, with 9 bases identical to TRBD2. CDR1 is MDHEN and CDR2 is SYDVKM in the germline V gene. The CDR3 is made up of 12 amino acids. V dropped 10 bases and J dropped 3; count of bases not matched to a gene: 4. This chain's CDR3 is CATMTSGYEQYF. The CDR3, as DNA: TGTGCCACAATGACTAGCGGCTACGAGCAGTACTTC.

The chain employs TRBV19 and TRBJ2-5; 7 positions agree with TRBD2. The CDR3 spans 13 residues. V shed 5 bases and J 10 bases; nucleotides not matched to a gene: 10. CDR1 is LNHDA, CDR2 SQIVND, per germline (reference sequence). The DNA of the CDR3 is TGTGCCAGTAGTGGGACTACTCTCGAGGGCCAGTACTTC. This translates into CASSGTTLEGQYF.

This clone was detected only once. The V and J genes are TRBV25-1 and TRBJ2-1, with 11 bases that match TRBD1. The J segment lost 4 bases and the V segment lost 8 bases, leaving 1 base of the junction unmatched. CDR1 is MGHDK and CDR2 is SYGVNS in the germline V gene. The CDR3 has 13 amino acids. The CDR3 loop reads CASRDRGYNEQFF. Here the CDR3 DNA reads TGTGCCAGCCGGGACAGGGGGTACAATGAGCAGTTCTTC.

The genes are TRBV6-5 and TRBJ2-1; 7 bases agree with TRBD1. CDR3 size: 15 residues. Germline V gene lookup returns CDR1 MNHEY and CDR2 SVGAGI. V shed 4 bases and J 2 bases; nucleotides not matched to a gene: 5. In DNA, the CDR3 is TGTGCCAGCAGTTGGACAGGAGGAACCTACAATGAGCAGTTCTTC. Residues: CASSWTGGTYNEQFF.

V usage is TRBV6-6 and J usage is TRBJ1-1; TRBD1 aligns across 10 bases. Germline V gene data show CDR1 as MNHNY and CDR2 as SVGAGI (reference sequence). The CDR3 contains 14 residues. The V and J ends lost 7 bases and 5 bases, in that order; junction bases with no gene match: 7. CDR3 protein: CASTWTGGVTEAFF. For the CDR3, the DNA is TGTGCCAGCACTTGGACAGGGGGAGTTACTGAAGCTTTCTTT.

V usage is TRBV2 and J usage is TRBJ2-7; D is perhaps TRBD2 (5 bases). In germline, CDR1 is SNHLY, CDR2 FYNNEI. The CDR3 loop spans 12 amino acids. V dropped 4 bases and J dropped 6 bases, with 10 bases sitting between them. CDR3 sequence reads: CASSVGGPEQYF. The CDR3 DNA sequence: TGTGCCAGCAGTGTTGGCGGGCCCGAGCAGTACTTC.

The genes are TRBV7-9 and TRBJ2-2, with D perhaps TRBD2 (5 bases). CDR1 SEHNR and CDR2 FQNEAQ come from the germline V gene (reference sequence). The V end lost 0 bases, the J end lost 5 bases, and 16 bases lay between the germline ends. CDR3 length: 17 residues. The CDR3 region is CASSLAPALAGTGELFF. In DNA, the CDR3 is TGTGCCAGCAGCTTAGCCCCCGCCCTAGCAGGTACCGGGGAGCTGTTTTTT.